This paragraph covers one T cell receptor (beta chain) sequence. No antigen is known for it. Germline loops: CDR1 LNHNV, CDR2 YYDKDF (reference sequence). The CDR3 consists of 14 residues. J was trimmed by 4 bases and V by 8 bases; bases with no gene match: 9. These data originate in a study of T cells in Graves' hyperthyroidism and ophthalmopathy. General study findings and limits: Blood also held most thyroid clonotypes expanded beyond 0.001. Stable hyperthyroidism was separated from ophthalmopathy by a model based on 13 V-J features.

Amplified TCR beta CDR3 regions derived from RNA transcripts. In the first-round RT-PCR of the TCR CDR3, the HTBI primer set was used. TCRdb re-analysed the multiplex PCR reads in MiXCR, keeping a single row per CDR3 protein. Of fewer than 550,000 distinct CDR3 sequences listed, around 14% are singletons. Diagnosis of hyperthyroidism was new in patients aged 18 to 65, and its duration was under 2 months. Clinical symptoms, serum thyroxine, TRAb, thyroid ultrasound and orbital computed tomography informed diagnoses. The chain employs TRBV15 and TRBJ2-7; TRBD2 matches 9 bases. The sequenced sample consisted of blood. The clonotype originates from a woman between 18 and 30 years old with Graves' hyperthyroidism. CDR3 in amino acids: CATQKGAGGYEQYF. CDR3 in DNA: TGTGCCACCCAGAAAGGAGCGGGAGGATACGAGCAGTACTTC. The variable domain in full, with the rest retrieved from reference TRBV15 and TRBJ2-7, is DAMVIQNPRYQVTQFGKPVTLSCSQTLNHNVMYWYQQKSSQAPKLLFHYYDKDFNNEADTPDNFQSRRPNTSFCFLDIRSPGLGDTAMYLCATQKGAGGYEQYFGPGTRLTVT.